Below, 13 T cell receptor beta chains from the same sample are listed, as sequenced in a study of blood T cell repertoires in COVID-19. Here immunoSEQ multiplex PCR was the method, and the copy in TCRdb shows in-frame clones only, minus some. The table shows 250,000 to 300,000 clones, with under 95% occurring only once. The source material was PBMCs or T cells enriched from blood (not recorded which). These receptors all come from a middle-aged woman with acute COVID-19.

The genes are TRBV7-2 and TRBJ1-5, with TRBD1 as a possible D gene (6 bases). Trimming stripped 5 bases from V and 0 bases from J, with 17 bases between. The CDR3 runs to 17 residues. Germline CDR1 SGHTA, CDR2 FQGNSA. As DNA, the CDR3 is TGTGCCAGCAGCCAGACAGGCAGCCAATATAGCAATCAGCCCCAGCATTTT. It codes for CASSQTGSQYSNQPQHF.

The chain has TRBV3-1 (or the pseudogene TRBV3-2) and TRBJ2-1, with TRBD1 identical over 12 bases. The germline V gene encodes CDR1 LGHDT and CDR2 YNNKEL (reference sequence). The CDR3 spans 18 residues. The junction had 10 bases not matched to a gene; V was cut back by 0 bases and J by 7 bases. The CDR3 DNA is TGTGCCAGCAGCCAAGATCCGAACCGGGACAGGGGGCGTAATGAGCAGTTCTTC. Its protein is CASSQDPNRDRGRNEQFF.

The chain carries TRBV7-8 and TRBJ1-6, with D perhaps matching TRBD1 (5 bases). The CDR3 totals 16 residues. Trimming took off 4 bases at V and 8 bases at J, with 18 bases between the two ends. CDR1 SGHVS and CDR2 FQNEAQ come from the germline V gene. In DNA form, the CDR3 reads TGTGCCAGCAGCTCATGGGACGGGACTTTACATTCACCCCTCCACTTT. Its translation: CASSSWDGTLHSPLHF.

The chain carries TRBV20-1 and TRBJ1-5; 9 nucleotides line up with TRBD1. Germline-derived CDR1 and CDR2 are DFQATT and SNEGSKA (reference sequence). There are 15 residues in the CDR3. V lost 3 bases, J lost 5 bases, and 8 bases stayed unmatched. CDR3 residues: CSASGTGRDYQPQHF. DNA of the CDR3: TGCAGTGCTAGTGGGACAGGGAGGGACTATCAGCCCCAGCATTTT.

Ten or more counts support this clone. The J gene is TRBJ2-2, the V gene TRBV6-2 or TRBV6-3; TRBD2 matches at 15 bases. Germline V gene lookup returns CDR1 MNHEY and CDR2 SVGEGT. The CDR3 spans 20 residues. V shed 1 base and J 6 bases; nucleotides not matched to a gene: 12. The CDR3 loop reads CASSYYGLAGGPRIAGELFF. The CDR3 coding sequence is TGTGCCAGCAGTTACTACGGACTAGCGGGAGGGCCCCGTATAGCCGGGGAGCTGTTTTTT.

The rearrangement links TRBV11-2 to TRBJ1-1; 9 bases are shared with TRBD1. J lost 11 bases, V lost 5 bases, and 6 bases had no gene match. CDR1 is SGHAT, CDR2 FQNNGV, per germline. The length of the CDR3 is 12 residues. CDR3 nucleotides: TGTGCCAGCAGCACCGGGACAGGGAGGGCTTTCTTT. It encodes CASSTGTGRAFF. Together with reference TRBV11-2 and TRBJ1-1, the CDR3 gives the full variable domain: EAGVAQSPRYKIIEKRQSVAFWCNPISGHATLYWYQQILGQGPKLLIQFQNNGVVDDSQLPKDRFSAERLKGVDSTLKIQPAKLEDSAVYLCASSTGTGRAFFGQGTRLTVV.

The chain combines TRBV11-3 with TRBJ2-3, with 8 bases identical to TRBD2. In germline, CDR1 is SGHNT, CDR2 YENEEA. Trimming cost V 4 bases and J 2 bases; bases outside gene matches: 8. The CDR3 consists of 16 residues. CDR3 region: CASSSRLASNTDTQYF. As DNA, the CDR3 is TGTGCCAGCAGCTCCAGACTAGCGAGTAACACAGATACGCAGTATTTT.

V is TRBV5-4 and J is TRBJ2-5; 8 nucleotides align to TRBD1. V lost 5 bases to trimming and J lost 5 bases; unmatched junction nucleotides: 5. The CDR3 totals 13 residues. Germline loops: CDR1 SGHNT, CDR2 YYREEE (reference sequence). The CDR3 reads CASSADREETQYF. CDR3 sequence (DNA): TGTGCCAGCAGTGCGGACAGGGAGGAGACCCAGTACTTC. The full variable domain, with the rest looked up from reference TRBV5-4 and TRBJ2-5, is ETGVTQSPTHLIKTRGQQVTLRCSSQSGHNTVSWYQQALGQGPQFIFQYYREEENGRGNFPPRFSGLQFPNYSSELNVNALELDDSALYLCASSADREETQYFGPGTRLLVL.

The chain recombines TRBV2 with TRBJ1-1; D might be TRBD1 (6 bases). The germline V gene encodes CDR1 SNHLY and CDR2 FYNNEI. V was clipped by 11 bases and J by 3 bases, with 19 bases between them. The CDR3 runs to 14 residues. The CDR3 loop is CAQERAGADTEAFF. The CDR3 DNA sequence: TGTGCCCAAGAAAGGGCAGGGGCGGACACTGAAGCTTTCTTT.

The rearrangement joins TRBV7-9 to TRBJ2-3; maybe TRBD2 (7 bases). The CDR3 spans 15 residues. Trimming shortened V by 8 bases and J by 1 base, and 16 bases separated the two germline ends. CDR1 and CDR2 from the germline V gene are SEHNR and FQNEAQ (reference sequence). The CDR3: CASSRGQTGTDTQYF. DNA of the CDR3: TGTGCCAGCTCGCGGGGGCAAACGGGCACAGATACGCAGTATTTT.

The rearrangement links TRBV10-2 to TRBJ1-5, with TRBD1 as a possible D gene (6 bases). Germline V gene data show CDR1 as WSHSY and CDR2 as SAAADI. The CDR3 runs 15 residues. The V and J ends lost 3 bases and 1 base respectively, with 10 bases between them. CDR3 amino acids: CASSEQGYSNQPQHF. The DNA for the CDR3 is TGCGCCAGCAGTGAACAGGGATACAGCAATCAGCCCCAGCATTTT.

The CDR3 DNA follows: TGTGCCAGCAGCCCTTACGCGACAGAGAACACCGGGGAGCTGTTTTTT. It specifies CASSPYATENTGELFF. The V call is TRBV4-2, the J call TRBJ2-2; D perhaps matches TRBD1 (5 bases). The CDR3 totals 16 residues. Germline CDR1 is LGHNA and CDR2 is YNFKEQ. The V gene lost 4 bases and the J gene lost 1 base, with 13 bases spanning the gap.

The chain couples TRBV11-3 to TRBJ1-2, with TRBD1 matching over 7 bases. Germline CDR1 reads SGHNT; CDR2 reads YENEEA. CDR3 length: 17 amino acids. The V and J ends lost 1 base and 7 bases, in that order; junction bases with no gene match: 15. This CDR3 is CASSLGPKGQLFFGYTF. CDR3 DNA sequence: TGTGCCAGCAGCTTAGGTCCCAAGGGACAGTTATTCTTTGGCTACACCTTC.